This is a list of T cell receptor beta chains from one sample in a study of graft-versus-host responses after intestinal transplantation. The assay was immunoSEQ multiplex PCR, and TCRdb's table has in-frame clones only and misses some. The data contain 9,500 to 14,000 clones, approximately 89% of them singletons. Sequences were derived from PBMCs, sampled 105 days after intestinal transplantation. The receptors shown here come from a human patient who received an intestinal transplant, so some T cells may come from the graft donor. Both conserved end residues are part of each CDR3. The D gene is left open where the match is weak. Expanded clones get a size class; other rows say once, few or many, or leave the size out.

d_gene	abundance	v_gene	j_gene	CDR3aa	CDR3nt
TRBD2	few	TRBV6-1	TRBJ2-5	CASRLTGNGGETQYF	TGTGCCAGCAGACTAACGGGGAACGGGGGGGAGACCCAGTACTTC
TRBD2	.	TRBV2	TRBJ2-7	CATLGGSTYEQYF	TGTGCCACCCTGGGAGGGTCTACCTACGAGCAGTACTTC
.	.	TRBV7-2	TRBJ2-2	CASSLEVAPGPNTGELFF	TGTGCCAGCAGCTTAGAAGTAGCCCCCGGCCCCAACACCGGGGAGCTGTTTTTT
.	once	TRBV7-9	TRBJ1-2	CASSLAGQTRVGYTF	TGTGCCAGCAGCTTGGCCGGACAGACTCGAGTAGGCTACACCTTC
.	.	TRBV6-6	TRBJ2-2	CASSYDNTGELFF	TGTGCCAGCAGTTACGACAACACCGGGGAGCTGTTTTTT
.	.	TRBV7-6	TRBJ2-2	CASSLGLWTEPHTGELFF	TGTGCCAGCAGCTTAGGTCTGTGGACAGAACCACACACCGGGGAGCTGTTTTTT
.	.	TRBV7-2	TRBJ2-1	CASSLLTSLYNEQFF	TGTGCCAGCAGCTTATTGACCTCCCTCTACAATGAGCAGTTCTTC
.	.	TRBV6-1	TRBJ2-4	CASNKQWTKNIQYF	TGTGCCAGCAATAAACAGTGGACCAAAAACATTCAGTACTTC
.	.	TRBV13	TRBJ1-1	CASSPTLEATAFF	TGTGCCAGCAGCCCAACGTTGGAGGCTACGGCTTTCTTT
.	.	TRBV6-5	TRBJ1-1	CASSYQGSMNTEAFF	TGTGCCAGCAGCTATCAGGGGTCCATGAACACTGAAGCTTTCTTT
TRBD1	.	TRBV10-1	TRBJ2-7	CASSEPGQGESEQYF	TGCGCCAGCAGTGAGCCTGGACAGGGGGAAAGCGAGCAGTACTTC
.	.	TRBV2	TRBJ2-2	CASREMRGANTGELFF	TGTGCCAGCAGGGAAATGAGGGGCGCGAACACCGGGGAGCTGTTTTTT
TRBD2	.	TRBV7-2	TRBJ2-5	CASSHLAGQETQYF	TGTGCCAGCAGCCACCTAGCGGGGCAAGAGACCCAGTACTTC
.	.	TRBV5-6	TRBJ2-7	CASSLPTGSYEQYF	TGTGCCAGCAGCTTACCGACAGGCTCCTACGAGCAGTACTTC
.	.	TRBV5-6	TRBJ1-5	CASSLVGQHQPQHF	TGTGCCAGCAGCTTAGTAGGGCAGCATCAGCCCCAGCATTTT
.	.	TRBV7-3	TRBJ2-5	CASSLRKETQYF	TGTGCCAGCAGCTTACGTAAAGAGACCCAGTACTTC
TRBD1	.	TRBV27	TRBJ2-7	CASSFRHRGTGATYEQYF	TGTGCCAGCAGTTTTCGCCACAGGGGGACAGGGGCTACCTACGAGCAGTACTTC
TRBD2	.	TRBV29-1	TRBJ2-1	CSLRLADYNEQFF	TGCAGCCTCCGACTAGCGGATTACAATGAGCAGTTCTTC
TRBD1	.	TRBV25-1	TRBJ2-1	CASSESGQVNEQFF	TGTGCCAGCAGTGAATCCGGACAGGTGAATGAGCAGTTCTTC
TRBD2	.	TRBV6-6	TRBJ2-3	CASRLAGGPGDTQYF	TGTGCCAGCAGGCTAGCGGGAGGGCCGGGAGATACGCAGTATTTT
.	once	TRBV28	TRBJ2-5	CASSFPTEGQETQYF	TGTGCCAGCAGTTTCCCGACCGAGGGACAAGAGACCCAGTACTTC
.	.	TRBV5-1	TRBJ1-1	CASSYGRDTEAFF	TGCGCCAGCAGCTACGGTCGGGACACTGAAGCTTTCTTT
.	.	TRBV4-1	TRBJ1-5	CASSQSRLEADDQPQHF	TGCGCCAGCAGCCAAAGCCGTCTCGAGGCGGACGATCAGCCCCAGCATTTT
.	.	TRBV5-6	TRBJ1-1	CASSLGDTEAFF	TGTGCCAGCAGTTTGGGGGACACTGAAGCTTTCTTT
.	once	TRBV7-6	TRBJ2-2	CASSLAGEEVTGELFF	TGTGCCAGCAGCTTAGCGGGAGAAGAGGTCACCGGGGAGCTGTTTTTT
TRBD1	.	TRBV9	TRBJ2-5	CASSVEANTGAQWETQYF	TGTGCCAGCAGCGTAGAAGCCAACACAGGGGCGCAGTGGGAGACCCAGTACTTC
.	.	TRBV20-1	TRBJ2-7	CSASAYEQYF	TGCAGTGCATCCGCCTACGAGCAGTACTTC
TRBD1	.	TRBV5-1	TRBJ2-1	CASSLASGRGPGYNEQFF	TGCGCCAGCAGCTTGGCCTCGGGCAGGGGGCCGGGGTACAATGAGCAGTTCTTC
.	.	TRBV4-1	TRBJ1-1	CASSQGMLNTEAFF	TGCGCCAGCAGCCAAGGGATGCTGAACACTGAAGCTTTCTTT